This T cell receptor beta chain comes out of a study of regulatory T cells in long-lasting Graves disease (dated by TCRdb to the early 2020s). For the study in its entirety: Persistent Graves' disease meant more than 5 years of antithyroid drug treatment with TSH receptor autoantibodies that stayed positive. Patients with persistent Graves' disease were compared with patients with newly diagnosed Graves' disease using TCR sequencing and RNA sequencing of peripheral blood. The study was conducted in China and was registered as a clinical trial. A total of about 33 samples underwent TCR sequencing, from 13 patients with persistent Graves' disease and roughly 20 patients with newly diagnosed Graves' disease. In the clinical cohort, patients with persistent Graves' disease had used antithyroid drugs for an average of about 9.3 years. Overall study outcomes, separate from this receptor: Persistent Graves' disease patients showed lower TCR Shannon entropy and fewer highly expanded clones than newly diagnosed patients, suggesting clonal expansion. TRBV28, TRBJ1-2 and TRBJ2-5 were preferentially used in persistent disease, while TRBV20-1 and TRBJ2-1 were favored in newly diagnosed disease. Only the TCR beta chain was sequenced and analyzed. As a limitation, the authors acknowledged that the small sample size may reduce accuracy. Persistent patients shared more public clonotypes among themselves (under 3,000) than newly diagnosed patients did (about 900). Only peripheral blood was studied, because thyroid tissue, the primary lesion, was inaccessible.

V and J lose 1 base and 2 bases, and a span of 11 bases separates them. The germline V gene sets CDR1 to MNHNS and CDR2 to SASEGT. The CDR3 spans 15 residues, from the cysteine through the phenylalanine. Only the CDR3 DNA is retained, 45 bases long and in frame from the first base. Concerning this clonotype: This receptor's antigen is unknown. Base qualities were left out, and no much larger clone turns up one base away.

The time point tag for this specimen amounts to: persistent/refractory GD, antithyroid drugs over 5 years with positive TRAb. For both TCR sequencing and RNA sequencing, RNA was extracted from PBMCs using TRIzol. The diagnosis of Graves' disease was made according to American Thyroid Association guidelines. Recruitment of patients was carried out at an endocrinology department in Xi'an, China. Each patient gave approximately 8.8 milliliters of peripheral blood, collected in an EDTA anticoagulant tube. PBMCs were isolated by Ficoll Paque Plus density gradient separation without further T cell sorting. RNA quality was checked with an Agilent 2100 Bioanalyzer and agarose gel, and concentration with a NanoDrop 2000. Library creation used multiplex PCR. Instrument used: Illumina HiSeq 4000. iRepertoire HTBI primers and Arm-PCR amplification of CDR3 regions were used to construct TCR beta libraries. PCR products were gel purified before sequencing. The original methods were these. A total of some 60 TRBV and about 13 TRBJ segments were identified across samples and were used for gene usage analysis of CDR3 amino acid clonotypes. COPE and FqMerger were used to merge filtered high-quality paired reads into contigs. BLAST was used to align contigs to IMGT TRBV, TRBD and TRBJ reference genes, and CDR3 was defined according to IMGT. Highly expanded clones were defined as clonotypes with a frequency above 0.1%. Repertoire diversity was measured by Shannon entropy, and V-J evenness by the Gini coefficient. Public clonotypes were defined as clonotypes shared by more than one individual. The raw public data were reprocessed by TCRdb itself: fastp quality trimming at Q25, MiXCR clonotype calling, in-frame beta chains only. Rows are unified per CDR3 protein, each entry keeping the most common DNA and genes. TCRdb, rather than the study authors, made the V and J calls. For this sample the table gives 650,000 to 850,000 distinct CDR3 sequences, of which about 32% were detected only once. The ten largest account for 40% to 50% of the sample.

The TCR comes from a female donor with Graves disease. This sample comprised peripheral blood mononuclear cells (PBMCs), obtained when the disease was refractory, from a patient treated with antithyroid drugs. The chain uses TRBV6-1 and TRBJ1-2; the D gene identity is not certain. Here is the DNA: TGTGCCAGCAGTGAAGTTGGCAGGCAGAACTATGGCTACACCTTC. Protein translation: CASSEVGRQNYGYTF.